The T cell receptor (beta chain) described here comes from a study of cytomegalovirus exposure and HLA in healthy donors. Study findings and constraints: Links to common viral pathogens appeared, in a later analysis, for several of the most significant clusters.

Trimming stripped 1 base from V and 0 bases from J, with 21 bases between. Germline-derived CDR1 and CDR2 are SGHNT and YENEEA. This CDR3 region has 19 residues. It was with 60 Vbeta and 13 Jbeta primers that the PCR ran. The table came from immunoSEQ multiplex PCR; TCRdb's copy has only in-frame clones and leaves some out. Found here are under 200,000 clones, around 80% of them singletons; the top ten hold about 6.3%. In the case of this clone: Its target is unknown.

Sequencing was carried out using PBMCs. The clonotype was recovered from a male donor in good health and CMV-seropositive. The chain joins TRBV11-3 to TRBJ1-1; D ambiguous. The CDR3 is CASSLGYLQHSNMNTEAFF. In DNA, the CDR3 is TGTGCCAGCAGCTTAGGCTACCTACAGCACAGTAACATGAACACTGAAGCTTTCTTT.